Shown below are 9 T cell receptor beta chains from a single sample sequenced in a study of T cell changes during pregnancy in multiple sclerosis. Some clones are missing from TCRdb's copy, which holds only in-frame ones; the method was immunoSEQ multiplex PCR. The sample carries tens of thousands of clones, 92% recorded once. The sequencing here drew on peripheral blood, taken after pregnancy. The receptor set was obtained from a female donor with multiple sclerosis, enrolled in a pregnancy study.

This chain joins TRBV5-1 and TRBJ2-3; TRBD2 agrees at 10 bases. Germline CDR1 SGHRS, CDR2 YFSETQ. V lost 4 bases, J lost 6 bases, and 11 bases stayed unmatched. The CDR3 length is 16 residues. CDR3 coding DNA: TGCGCCAGCAGCACCCCCGTAGCGGGAGGAATGGATACGCAGTATTTT. This codes for CASSTPVAGGMDTQYF.

The chain couples TRBV7-9 to TRBJ2-7, with TRBD2 matching over 7 bases. The CDR3 runs 15 residues. CDR1 is SEHNR, CDR2 FQNEAQ, per germline (reference sequence). V trimming: 1 base; J trimming: 3 bases; junction bases outside the gene matches: 6. The CDR3 coding sequence is TGTGCCAGCAGCTTAGGTGCGGGAGTTGGCTACGAGCAGTACTTC. Translated: CASSLGAGVGYEQYF.

The chain links TRBV5-8 to TRBJ1-2; TRBD1 matches at 9 bases. V trimming: 7 bases; J trimming: 4 bases; junction bases outside the gene matches: 8. The germline CDR1 and CDR2 sequences are SGHTS and YDEGEE. The CDR3 length is 14 residues. In nucleotides, the CDR3 is TGTGCCAGCGGTGCGACAGGGGGATTCTATGGCTACACCTTC. Protein sequence: CASGATGGFYGYTF.

J is TRBJ2-7 and V is TRBV7-2, with D possibly TRBD1 on 5 matching bases. The CDR3 sequence is 14 residues long. The germline V gene has CDR1 SGHTA and CDR2 FQGNSA. Trimming left V 3 bases short and J 6 bases short, with 15 bases between. In DNA form, the CDR3 reads TGTGCCAGCAGCTTCCCCGGGCCTCAGGGCGAGCAGTACTTC. Translating it yields CASSFPGPQGEQYF.

The chain carries TRBV28 and TRBJ2-7; 7 nucleotides align to TRBD1. V shed 4 bases and J 1 base; nucleotides not matched to a gene: 7. Per germline, CDR1 MDHEN and CDR2 SYDVKM. This CDR3 is built from 15 residues. The CDR3 bases are TGTGCCAGCAGTTCATTTTGGACAGGTTCCTACGAGCAGTACTTC. Protein sequence: CASSSFWTGSYEQYF.

This sequence joins TRBV11-2 and TRBJ2-7, with D perhaps TRBD1 (6 bases). V shed 1 base and J shed 3 bases, with 10 bases lying between them. The CDR3 covers 14 residues. Germline loops: CDR1 SGHAT, CDR2 FQNNGV. DNA for the CDR3: TGTGCCAGCAGCTTAGTTGAACAGGGCTACGAGCAGTACTTC. Translation gives CASSLVEQGYEQYF.

V usage is TRBV7-9 and J usage is TRBJ2-3; 8 bases map to TRBD1. This CDR3 region has 17 residues. Per the germline V gene, CDR1 is SEHNR and CDR2 is FQNEAQ (reference sequence). J was trimmed by 4 bases and V by 1 base; bases with no gene match: 10. The CDR3 reads CASSLELVQGAADTQYF. Written as DNA, the CDR3 is TGTGCCAGCAGCTTAGAGTTGGTGCAGGGGGCGGCAGATACGCAGTATTTT.

This chain links TRBV7-9 with TRBJ2-5; TRBD1 might be the D (5 bases). The CDR3 extends over 15 amino acids. V gave up 5 bases and J gave up 0 bases, with 13 bases separating them. Germline CDR1 SEHNR, CDR2 FQNEAQ (reference sequence). The CDR3 spells CASSQTTVHQETQYF. The DNA of the CDR3 is TGTGCCAGCAGCCAAACGACAGTGCACCAAGAGACCCAGTACTTC.

This clone was detected once. V gene TRBV7-8 combines with J gene TRBJ1-2; a weak D match, TRBD1 (5 bases). From germline, CDR1 is SGHVS and CDR2 FQNEAQ. Trimming stripped 4 bases from V and 6 bases from J, with 18 bases between. The CDR3 consists of 15 residues. The CDR3 sequence: CASSSVRQGSDGYTF. CDR3 DNA sequence: TGTGCCAGCAGCTCCGTTCGGCAGGGATCGGATGGCTACACCTTC.